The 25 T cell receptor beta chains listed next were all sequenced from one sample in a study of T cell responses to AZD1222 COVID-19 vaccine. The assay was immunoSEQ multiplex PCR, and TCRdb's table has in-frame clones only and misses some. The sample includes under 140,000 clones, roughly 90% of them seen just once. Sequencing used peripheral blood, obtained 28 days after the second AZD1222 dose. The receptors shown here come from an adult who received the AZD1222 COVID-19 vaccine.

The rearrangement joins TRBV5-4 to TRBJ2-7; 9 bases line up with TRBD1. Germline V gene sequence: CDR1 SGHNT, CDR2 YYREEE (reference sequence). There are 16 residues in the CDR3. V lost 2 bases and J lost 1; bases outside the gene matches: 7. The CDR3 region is CASSFVSGTGSYEQYF. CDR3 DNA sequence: TGTGCCAGCAGCTTTGTTTCCGGGACAGGGTCCTACGAGCAGTACTTC. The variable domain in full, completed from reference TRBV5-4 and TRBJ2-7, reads ETGVTQSPTHLIKTRGQQVTLRCSSQSGHNTVSWYQQALGQGPQFIFQYYREEENGRGNFPPRFSGLQFPNYSSELNVNALELDDSALYLCASSFVSGTGSYEQYFGPGTRLTVT.

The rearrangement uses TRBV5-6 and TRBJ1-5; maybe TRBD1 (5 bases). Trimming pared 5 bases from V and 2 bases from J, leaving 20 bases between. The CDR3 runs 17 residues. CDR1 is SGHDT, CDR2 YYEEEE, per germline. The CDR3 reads CASRRGTDPMGNQPQHF. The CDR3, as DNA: TGTGCCAGCAGACGTGGGACGGATCCGATGGGCAATCAGCCCCAGCATTTT.

CDR3 in amino acids: CASSSGTYSETQYF. DNA of the CDR3: TGTGCCAGCAGTTCCGGGACCTACTCAGAGACCCAGTACTTC. The chain recombines TRBV2 with TRBJ2-5, with D perhaps TRBD1 or TRBD2 (5 bases each). This CDR3 spans 14 amino acids. Deletions cut 5 bases from V and 4 bases from J, with 14 bases between. From germline, CDR1 is SNHLY and CDR2 FYNNEI.

The CDR3 coding sequence is TGTGCCAGCAGCACTGCAGGGTCCGGTTCTAATGAAAAACTGTTTTTT. The encoded protein is CASSTAGSGSNEKLFF. The rearrangement links TRBV13 to TRBJ1-4; the D gene is possibly TRBD1 (5 bases). Germline V gene sequence: CDR1 PRHDT, CDR2 FYEKMQ (reference sequence). The V end lost 5 bases, the J end lost 3 bases, and 16 bases lay between the germline ends. The CDR3 has 16 amino acids.

The CDR3 region is CASSYLGGRDYNEQFF. In nucleotides, the CDR3 is TGTGCCAGCAGCTACCTCGGGGGGAGGGACTACAATGAGCAGTTCTTC. The chain recombines TRBV4-2 with TRBJ2-1, with TRBD2 matching over 7 bases. Trimming took 5 bases from V and 3 from J; bases not matched to a gene: 10. This CDR3 has 16 amino acids. Germline CDR1 reads LGHNA; CDR2 reads YNFKEQ.

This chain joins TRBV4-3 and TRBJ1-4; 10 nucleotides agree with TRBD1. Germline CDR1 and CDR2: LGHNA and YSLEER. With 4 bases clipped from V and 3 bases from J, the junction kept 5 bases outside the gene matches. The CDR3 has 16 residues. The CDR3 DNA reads TGCGCCAGCAGCCGGGGACAGGGGTTGTCTAATGAAAAACTGTTTTTT. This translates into CASSRGQGLSNEKLFF.

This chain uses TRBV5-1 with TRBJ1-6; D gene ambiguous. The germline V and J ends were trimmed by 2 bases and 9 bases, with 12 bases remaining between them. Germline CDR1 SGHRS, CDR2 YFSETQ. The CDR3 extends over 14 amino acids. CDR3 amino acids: CASSFGESLSPLHF. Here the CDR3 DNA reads TGCGCCAGCAGCTTTGGGGAATCCCTTTCACCCCTCCACTTT.

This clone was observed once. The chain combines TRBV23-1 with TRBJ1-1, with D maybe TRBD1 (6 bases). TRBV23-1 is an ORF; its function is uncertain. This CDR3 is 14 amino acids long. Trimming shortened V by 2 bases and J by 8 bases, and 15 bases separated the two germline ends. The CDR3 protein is CASSQPRFGGEAFF. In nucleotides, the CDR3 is TGCGCCAGCAGTCAACCGCGTTTTGGGGGCGAAGCTTTCTTT.

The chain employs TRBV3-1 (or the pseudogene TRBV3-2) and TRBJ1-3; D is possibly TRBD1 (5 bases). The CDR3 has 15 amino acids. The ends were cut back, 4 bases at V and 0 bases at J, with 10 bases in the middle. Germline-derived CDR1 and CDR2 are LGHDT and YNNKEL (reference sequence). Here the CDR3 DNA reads TGTGCCAGCAGCCCAGGGATAACCTCTGGAAACACCATATATTTT. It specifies CASSPGITSGNTIYF.

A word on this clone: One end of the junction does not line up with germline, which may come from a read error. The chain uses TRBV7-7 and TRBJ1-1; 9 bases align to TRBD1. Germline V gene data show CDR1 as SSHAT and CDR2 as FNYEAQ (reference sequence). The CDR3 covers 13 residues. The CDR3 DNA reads TGTGCTAGCAGCCGGACAGGGGAAACTGAAGCTTTCTTT. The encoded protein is CASSRTGETEAFF.

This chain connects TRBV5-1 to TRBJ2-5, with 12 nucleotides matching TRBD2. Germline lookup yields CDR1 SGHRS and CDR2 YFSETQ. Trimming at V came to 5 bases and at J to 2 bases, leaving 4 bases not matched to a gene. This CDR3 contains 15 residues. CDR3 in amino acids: CASRKGTSGQETQYF. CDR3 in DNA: TGCGCCAGCAGGAAAGGGACTAGCGGGCAAGAGACCCAGTACTTC.

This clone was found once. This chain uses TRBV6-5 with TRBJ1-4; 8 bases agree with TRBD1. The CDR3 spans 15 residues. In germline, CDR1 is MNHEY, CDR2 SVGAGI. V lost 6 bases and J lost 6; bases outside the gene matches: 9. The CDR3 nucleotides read TGTGCCAGCAGCCGGACAGGGACCACGGATGAAAAACTGTTTTTT. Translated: CASSRTGTTDEKLFF.

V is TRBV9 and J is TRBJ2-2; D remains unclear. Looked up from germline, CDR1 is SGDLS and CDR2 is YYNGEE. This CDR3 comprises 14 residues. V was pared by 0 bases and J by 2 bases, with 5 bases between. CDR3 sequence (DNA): TGTGCCAGCAGCGTAGACAGAAACACCGGGGAGCTGTTTTTT. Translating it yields CASSVDRNTGELFF. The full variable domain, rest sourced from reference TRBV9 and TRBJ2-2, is DSGVTQTPKHLITATGQRVTLRCSPRSGDLSVYWYQQSLDQGLQFLIQYYNGEERAKGNILERFSAQQFPDLHSELNLSSLELGDSALYFCASSVDRNTGELFFGEGSRLTVL.

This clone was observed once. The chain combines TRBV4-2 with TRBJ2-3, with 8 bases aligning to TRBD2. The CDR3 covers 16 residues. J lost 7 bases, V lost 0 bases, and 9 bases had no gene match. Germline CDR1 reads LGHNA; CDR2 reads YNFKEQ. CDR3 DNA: TGTGCCAGCAGCCAAGATGAGCGGGGGACGCCGCATACGCAGTATTTT. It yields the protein CASSQDERGTPHTQYF.

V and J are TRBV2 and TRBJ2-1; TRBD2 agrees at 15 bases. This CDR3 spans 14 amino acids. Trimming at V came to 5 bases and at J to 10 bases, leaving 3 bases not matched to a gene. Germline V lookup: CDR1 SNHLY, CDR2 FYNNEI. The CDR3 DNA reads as TGTGCCAGCAGTCCCGGGACTAGCGGGGGGGAGCAGTTCTTC. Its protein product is CASSPGTSGGEQFF.

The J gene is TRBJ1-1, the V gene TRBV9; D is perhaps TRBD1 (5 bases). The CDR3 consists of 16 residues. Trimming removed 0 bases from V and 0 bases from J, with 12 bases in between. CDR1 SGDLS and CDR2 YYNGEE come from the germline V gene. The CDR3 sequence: CASSVGQGGMNTEAFF. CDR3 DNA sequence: TGTGCCAGCAGCGTAGGGCAGGGAGGAATGAACACTGAAGCTTTCTTT.

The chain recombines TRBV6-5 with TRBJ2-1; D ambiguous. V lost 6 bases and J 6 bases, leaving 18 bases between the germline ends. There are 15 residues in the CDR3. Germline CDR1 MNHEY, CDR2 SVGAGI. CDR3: CASSPWGSVLNEQFF. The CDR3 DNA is TGTGCCAGCAGCCCGTGGGGATCGGTTCTCAATGAGCAGTTCTTC.

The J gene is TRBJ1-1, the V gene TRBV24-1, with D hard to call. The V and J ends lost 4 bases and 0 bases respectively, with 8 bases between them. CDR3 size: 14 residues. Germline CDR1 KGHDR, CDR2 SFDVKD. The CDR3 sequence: CATSDGMMNTEAFF. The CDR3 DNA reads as TGTGCCACCAGTGACGGTATGATGAACACTGAAGCTTTCTTT.

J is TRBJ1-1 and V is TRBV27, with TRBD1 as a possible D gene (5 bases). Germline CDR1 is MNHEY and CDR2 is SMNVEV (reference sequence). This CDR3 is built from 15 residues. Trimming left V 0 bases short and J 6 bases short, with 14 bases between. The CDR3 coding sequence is TGTGCCAGCAGTTTATCTGGTGAGTTGGGGGCTGAAGCTTTCTTT. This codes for CASSLSGELGAEAFF.

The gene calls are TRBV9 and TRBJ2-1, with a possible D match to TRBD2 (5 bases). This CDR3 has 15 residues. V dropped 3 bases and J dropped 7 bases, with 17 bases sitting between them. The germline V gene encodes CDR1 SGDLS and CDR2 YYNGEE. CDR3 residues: CASSASGKTTNEQFF. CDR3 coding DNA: TGTGCCAGCAGCGCATCCGGGAAAACGACAAATGAGCAGTTCTTC.

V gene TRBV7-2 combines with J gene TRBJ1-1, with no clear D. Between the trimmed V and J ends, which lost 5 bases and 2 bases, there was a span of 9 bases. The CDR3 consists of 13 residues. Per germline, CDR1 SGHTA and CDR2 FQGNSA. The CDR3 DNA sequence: TGTGCCAGCAGCGCTACTCTTAACACTGAAGCTTTCTTT. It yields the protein CASSATLNTEAFF.

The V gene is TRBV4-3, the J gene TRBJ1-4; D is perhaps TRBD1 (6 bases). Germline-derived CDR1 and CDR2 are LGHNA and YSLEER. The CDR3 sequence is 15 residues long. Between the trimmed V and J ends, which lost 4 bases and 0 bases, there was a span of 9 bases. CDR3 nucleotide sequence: TGCGCCAGCAGCCTTAACAGGGCAACTAATGAAAAACTGTTTTTT. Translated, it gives CASSLNRATNEKLFF.

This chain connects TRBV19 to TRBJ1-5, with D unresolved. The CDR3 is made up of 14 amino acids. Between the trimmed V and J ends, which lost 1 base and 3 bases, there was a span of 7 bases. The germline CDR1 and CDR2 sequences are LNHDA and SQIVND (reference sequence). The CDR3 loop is CASSIGRFNQPQHF. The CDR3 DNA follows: TGTGCCAGTAGTATAGGCAGGTTCAATCAGCCCCAGCATTTT.

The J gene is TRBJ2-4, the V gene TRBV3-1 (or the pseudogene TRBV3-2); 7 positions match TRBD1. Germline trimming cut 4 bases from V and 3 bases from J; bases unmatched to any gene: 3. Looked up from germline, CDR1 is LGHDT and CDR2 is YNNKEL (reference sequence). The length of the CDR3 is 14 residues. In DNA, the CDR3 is TGTGCCAGCAGCCGCAGGGGGAGCAAAAACATTCAGTACTTC. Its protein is CASSRRGSKNIQYF.

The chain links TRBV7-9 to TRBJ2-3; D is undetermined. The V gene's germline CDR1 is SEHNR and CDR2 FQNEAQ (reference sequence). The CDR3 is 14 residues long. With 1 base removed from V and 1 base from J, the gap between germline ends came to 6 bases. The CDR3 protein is CASSLGTGTDTQYF. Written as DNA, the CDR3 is TGTGCCAGCAGCTTAGGGACCGGCACAGATACGCAGTATTTT.